Reported below is one T cell receptor (beta chain). Clones were read by immunoSEQ multiplex PCR, and TCRdb kept only the in-frame ones, dropping some. This table has approximately 150,000 clones, around 82% appearing once. The record originates from a study of cytomegalovirus exposure and HLA in healthy donors. The length of the CDR3 is 15 residues. Trimming removed 5 bases from V and 3 bases from J; junction bases left unmatched: 4. Germline V gene lookup returns CDR1 PRHDT and CDR2 FYEKMQ (reference sequence). The sequenced sample consisted of PBMCs. The sequence came from a man under 40 in good health and CMV-seropositive. The chain employs TRBV13 and TRBJ1-3; 10 bases are shared with TRBD1. The CDR3 region is CASSGDRGLGNTIYF. The CDR3 DNA reads as TGTGCCAGCAGCGGCGACAGGGGGCTTGGAAACACCATATATTTT.